Below are 19 T cell receptor beta chains sequenced from a single sample in a study of human T cells and chemical hapten exposure. Time point meaning: patch test 3, about 24 weeks after DPC sensitization. Treatment described: therapeutic diphenylcyclopropenone sensitization with weekly scalp DPC. MiXCR, applied by TCRdb to the RACE reads, yields one record per CDR3 protein. This table holds approximately 60,000 distinct CDR3 sequences, about 10% found once. The sample was whole blood, taken in connection with sensitization to the hapten diphenylcyclopropenone (DPC). These receptors all stem from a woman in her thirties with alopecia areata. Some clones in this sample may be carry-over from other donors' samples.

This clonotype was recorded at least ten times. The chain is built from TRBV12-3 or TRBV12-4 and TRBJ2-3; 7 bases match TRBD2. The junction had 12 bases not matched to a gene; V was cut back by 4 bases and J by 5 bases. This CDR3 contains 16 residues. Written as DNA, the CDR3 is TGTGCCAGCAGTTCGCAAGCGGGAATAAAGAAAGATACGCAGTATTTT. Its protein is CASSSQAGIKKDTQYF.

This clonotype was detected only a few times. CDR3 sequence (DNA): TGTGCCAGCAGCCTCTTAGGGGGCGCTCAGAAAAATGAGCAGTTCTTC. Its protein product is CASSLLGGAQKNEQFF. This sequence joins TRBV14 and TRBJ2-1; 7 positions agree with TRBD1. CDR1 and CDR2 from the germline V gene are SGHDN and FVKESK. The length of the CDR3 is 16 residues. The ends lost 4 bases at V and 7 bases at J; junction bases unmatched: 13.

This clonotype was seen more than once but under ten times. The chain uses TRBV5-1 and TRBJ2-7; D is perhaps TRBD1 (6 bases). There are 13 residues in the CDR3. Trimming pared 5 bases from V and 2 bases from J, leaving 11 bases between. The germline V gene encodes CDR1 SGHRS and CDR2 YFSETQ. In DNA form, the CDR3 reads TGCGCCAGCAGAAGGGACATCCCCTACGAGCAGTACTTC. As protein: CASRRDIPYEQYF.

This clonotype has at least ten counts. V usage is TRBV6-6 and J usage is TRBJ2-1; 11 bases agree with TRBD2. Losses at the gene ends were 2 bases for V and 0 bases for J; bases not matched to a gene: 12. Germline V lookup: CDR1 MNHNY, CDR2 SVGAGI (reference sequence). The CDR3 spans 20 residues. The DNA for the CDR3 is TGTGCCAGCAGTTACATCTTCACTAGCGGGGGCGACAGCTCCTACAATGAGCAGTTCTTC. It is translated as CASSYIFTSGGDSSYNEQFF.

This clonotype was counted a few times. The J gene is TRBJ2-6, the V gene TRBV29-1; D not certain. Germline V lookup: CDR1 SQVTM, CDR2 ANQGSEA. The CDR3 runs 14 residues. Trimming shortened V by 6 bases and J by 0 bases, and 9 bases separated the two germline ends. CDR3 DNA sequence: TGCAGCGTCCAGCTGAGCTCTGGGGCCAACGTCCTGACTTTC. This codes for CSVQLSSGANVLTF.

This clonotype was seen a few times. The chain joins TRBV4-2 to TRBJ2-1, with D uncertain. CDR1 and CDR2 from the germline V gene are LGHNA and YNFKEQ. The germline V and J ends were trimmed by 1 base and 0 bases, with 4 bases remaining between them. CDR3 length: 14 residues. The CDR3 nucleotides read TGTGCCAGCAGCCAAGGGAGCTCCTACAATGAGCAGTTCTTC. It is translated as CASSQGSSYNEQFF.

At least ten counts were recorded for this clonotype. The chain links TRBV19 to TRBJ1-2; TRBD1 is a possible D gene (6 bases). V was clipped by 10 bases and J by 3 bases, with 15 bases between them. The CDR3 totals 13 residues. From germline, CDR1 is LNHDA and CDR2 SQIVND (reference sequence). CDR3 sequence: CATLRDTDYGYTF. The CDR3 region has the DNA TGTGCCACACTCCGGGACACAGACTATGGCTACACCTTC.

At least ten counts were recorded for this clonotype. This chain links TRBV20-1 with TRBJ1-5, with TRBD1 as a possible D gene (5 bases). The CDR3 totals 15 residues. V dropped 2 bases and J dropped 6 bases, with 17 bases sitting between them. Germline V CDR1 and CDR2: DFQATT, SNEGSKA (reference sequence). The CDR3 region is CSARQVQDGRQPQHF. The DNA for the CDR3 is TGCAGTGCTAGACAGGTACAGGACGGTCGTCAGCCCCAGCATTTT.

This clonotype was detected ten times or more. The gene calls are TRBV12-5 and TRBJ1-4; no reliable D call. CDR3 length: 12 amino acids. Germline V gene sequence: CDR1 LGHNT, CDR2 FRNRAP. V lost 1 base and J lost 8, with 5 bases in between. The CDR3 nucleotides are TGTGCTAGTGGTTTGGAGGTCGAAAAACTGTTTTTT. Its translation: CASGLEVEKLFF. The complete variable domain, with remaining parts taken from reference TRBV12-5 and TRBJ1-4, reads DARVTQTPRHKVTEMGQEVTMRCQPILGHNTVFWYRQTMMQGLELLAYFRNRAPLDDSGMPKDRFSAEMPDATLATLKIQPSEPRDSAVYFCASGLEVEKLFFGSGTQLSVL.

This clonotype was seen at least ten times. The chain joins TRBV7-9 to TRBJ2-7, with unresolved D. Between the trimmed V and J ends, which lost 5 bases and 6 bases, there was a span of 17 bases. The CDR3 sequence is 14 residues long. The V gene's germline CDR1 is SEHNR and CDR2 FQNEAQ (reference sequence). CDR3 residues: CASSAHLGSGEQYF. The CDR3 bases are TGTGCCAGCAGCGCCCATCTGGGGTCTGGCGAGCAGTACTTC. Combining the CDR3 with reference TRBV7-9 and TRBJ2-7 gives the whole variable domain DTGVSQNPRHKITKRGQNVTFRCDPISEHNRLYWYRQTLGQGPEFLTYFQNEAQLEKSRLLSDRFSAERPKGSFSTLEIQRTEQGDSAMYLCASSAHLGSGEQYFGPGTRLTVT.

The gene calls are TRBV27 and TRBJ2-4; D could derive from TRBD1 or TRBD2 (5 bases each). CDR3 length: 15 amino acids. The germline V gene encodes CDR1 MNHEY and CDR2 SMNVEV (reference sequence). The germline V and J ends were trimmed by 0 bases and 8 bases, with 14 bases remaining between them. CDR3 bases: TGTGCCAGCAGTTTATCGGGACCTCAACTGGACATTCAGTACTTC. This encodes CASSLSGPQLDIQYF.

This clonotype was detected a few times. The gene calls are TRBV7-2 and TRBJ2-3; 10 bases agree with TRBD2. J gave up 2 bases and V 4 bases, and 12 bases lay outside the gene matches. Per the germline V gene, CDR1 is SGHTA and CDR2 is FQGNSA. The CDR3 length is 18 residues. The CDR3 DNA reads TGTGCCAGCAGCTATCTTCCCCGGACTAGCGGCAACACAGATACGCAGTATTTT. Translation: CASSYLPRTSGNTDTQYF.

The genes are TRBV7-9 and TRBJ1-2; the D gene is possibly TRBD1 (6 bases). Per the germline V gene, CDR1 is SEHNR and CDR2 is FQNEAQ (reference sequence). This CDR3 has 14 residues. With 3 bases removed from V and 6 bases from J, the gap between germline ends came to 14 bases. In DNA, the CDR3 is TGTGCCAGCAGCTTTACAGGGTCAGGGGATGGCTACACCTTC. This translates into CASSFTGSGDGYTF.

This clonotype was counted between two and nine times. The chain recombines TRBV10-3 with TRBJ2-5; D possibly corresponds to TRBD2 (5 bases). The CDR3 contains 13 residues. Germline CDR1 ENHRY, CDR2 SYGVKD. The V end was cut by 6 bases, the J end by 5 bases, with 13 bases between. The CDR3 spells CAISRGPRETQYF. The CDR3, as DNA: TGTGCCATCAGCCGGGGTCCCCGGGAGACCCAGTACTTC.

The chain joins TRBV18 to TRBJ1-4; 9 bases are a match to TRBD1. CDR3 length equals 15 residues. With V trimmed by 0 bases and J by 4 bases, 0 bases remained unmatched. Per germline, CDR1 KGHSH and CDR2 LQKENI. The CDR3 here is CASSPPGQGNEKLFF. The CDR3 bases are TGTGCCAGCTCACCACCGGGACAGGGTAATGAAAAACTGTTTTTT.

The CDR3 protein is CASSFAGNEQFF. The DNA for the CDR3 is TGTGCCAGCAGCTTTGCGGGCAATGAGCAGTTCTTC. This chain joins TRBV11-2 and TRBJ2-1; TRBD2 might be the D (5 bases). Trimming pared 3 bases from V and 6 bases from J, leaving 6 bases between. The CDR3 is 12 amino acids. Germline V gene sequence: CDR1 SGHAT, CDR2 FQNNGV.

Ten or more counts support this clonotype. V is TRBV5-1 and J is TRBJ2-5; 11 bases match TRBD1. The CDR3 is 14 residues long. Trimming removed 3 bases from V and 5 bases from J; junction bases left unmatched: 3. Germline V gene lookup returns CDR1 SGHRS and CDR2 YFSETQ. CDR3 bases: TGCGCCAGCAGCTGGGGACAGGGGGTCGAGACCCAGTACTTC. Amino acid sequence: CASSWGQGVETQYF.

This clonotype has more than one count but fewer than ten. This sequence joins TRBV12-3 or TRBV12-4 and TRBJ1-2; D is undetermined. With 6 bases removed from V and 4 bases from J, the gap between germline ends came to 15 bases. This CDR3 comprises 14 residues. The CDR3 bases are TGTGCCAGCAGCCCAGGAGGCGGAGGCTATGGCTACACCTTC. Protein product: CASSPGGGGYGYTF.

The chain links TRBV6-2 or TRBV6-3 to TRBJ2-7; 9 positions agree with TRBD1. Per germline, CDR1 MNHEY and CDR2 SVGEGT. J lost 3 bases, V lost 9 bases, and 3 bases had no gene match. This CDR3 is 12 amino acids long. In DNA, the CDR3 is TGTGCCAGTAAGGACAGGGGCTACGAGCAGTACTTC. Translating gives CASKDRGYEQYF.